These 20 T cell receptor beta chains were sequenced from one sample in a study of regulatory T cells in long-lasting Graves disease. Time point meaning: newly diagnosed GD, antithyroid drugs for less than 3 months. PBMC RNA was the source of the TCR library. Building of the TCR beta libraries involved iRepertoire HTBI primers and Arm-PCR of CDR3 regions. TCRdb re-derived calls from the multiplex PCR reads in MiXCR, one entry per CDR3 protein. The sample lists under 700,000 distinct CDR3 sequences; around 15% were seen once. These data also formed part of another study, on T cells in Graves' hyperthyroidism and ophthalmopathy.

This sample comprised peripheral blood mononuclear cells (PBMCs), obtained at new diagnosis, from a patient treated with antithyroid drugs. The receptors originated from a woman aged 40-60 years with Graves disease.

The genes are TRBV19 and TRBJ1-5; no definite D call. Germline CDR1 is LNHDA and CDR2 is SQIVND (reference sequence). This CDR3 has 16 residues. V was trimmed by 5 bases and J by 0 bases, leaving 14 bases between them. As DNA, the CDR3 is TGTGCCAGTAGTCCCATCAGGCGGTATAGCAATCAGCCCCAGCATTTT. Its translation is CASSPIRRYSNQPQHF.

This clonotype appeared many times. This chain joins TRBV28 and TRBJ1-2, with 7 bases lining up with TRBD1. This CDR3 is 16 amino acids long. Germline V CDR1 and CDR2: MDHEN, SYDVKM. V was pared by 2 bases and J by 5 bases, with 11 bases of the junction left unmatched. The CDR3 nucleotides are TGTGCCAGCAGTTTACAGGGGGAGAGATTGGTTTATGGCTACACCTTC. As protein: CASSLQGERLVYGYTF.

The rearrangement joins TRBV14 to TRBJ2-1, with D perhaps assigned TRBD1 or TRBD2 (5 bases each). The CDR3 totals 13 residues. In germline, CDR1 is SGHDN, CDR2 FVKESK. Trimming took off 4 bases at V and 8 bases at J, with 12 bases between the two ends. The CDR3 nucleotides are TGTGCCAGCAGCCTTGGGGGTTGGGATGAGCAGTTCTTC. Encoded protein: CASSLGGWDEQFF.

This sequence joins TRBV3-1 and TRBJ1-6; 7 bases agree with TRBD1. The germline CDR1 and CDR2 sequences are LGHDT and YNNKEL (reference sequence). This CDR3 has 16 residues. Trimming cost V 0 bases and J 6 bases; bases outside gene matches: 5. CDR3 in amino acids: CASSQDEGQLNSPLHF. In DNA, the CDR3 is TGTGCCAGCAGCCAAGATGAGGGACAGCTTAATTCACCCCTCCACTTT.

At least ten counts were recorded for this clonotype. V gene TRBV7-9 combines with J gene TRBJ1-1, with a possible D match to TRBD1 (6 bases). The CDR3 is 14 amino acids. V lost 4 bases and J lost 7, with 16 bases in between. Looked up from germline, CDR1 is SEHNR and CDR2 is FQNEAQ (reference sequence). The CDR3 coding sequence is TGTGCCAGCAGCTCCCTACAGGGAAAGGGTGAAGCTTTCTTT. As protein: CASSSLQGKGEAFF.

The gene calls are TRBV4-1 and TRBJ1-4; tentative D call: TRBD1 (5 bases). Trimming pared 2 bases from V and 7 bases from J, leaving 14 bases between. Germline V gene sequence: CDR1 MGHRA, CDR2 YSYEKL. The CDR3 loop spans 15 amino acids. This CDR3 reads CASSQTGTESEKLFF. For the CDR3, the DNA is TGCGCCAGCAGCCAAACCGGGACGGAGTCTGAAAAACTGTTTTTT.

This clonotype was seen repeatedly, ten times or more. In DNA form, the CDR3 reads TGTGCCAGCAGCTCCGATCTTGGGTCCAATCAGCCCCAGCATTTT. Translated, it gives CASSSDLGSNQPQHF. V is TRBV11-2 and J is TRBJ1-5; no clear D gene. Germline V CDR1 and CDR2: SGHAT, FQNNGV. The CDR3 is 15 residues long. V was shortened by 4 bases and J by 3 bases, with 13 bases between the two germline ends. Full variable domain (rest looked up from reference TRBV11-2 and TRBJ1-5): EAGVAQSPRYKIIEKRQSVAFWCNPISGHATLYWYQQILGQGPKLLIQFQNNGVVDDSQLPKDRFSAERLKGVDSTLKIQPAKLEDSAVYLCASSSDLGSNQPQHFGDGTRLSIL.

This clonotype was seen many times. This chain joins TRBV5-1 and TRBJ2-7, with TRBD1 matching 11 bases. CDR3 size: 14 residues. The J segment lost 5 bases and the V segment lost 2 bases, leaving 3 bases of the junction unmatched. Germline V CDR1 and CDR2: SGHRS, YFSETQ. The CDR3 is CASSLLGQGDEQYF. The CDR3 coding sequence is TGCGCCAGCAGCTTATTGGGACAGGGGGACGAGCAGTACTTC. The full variable domain, its missing parts supplied by reference TRBV5-1 and TRBJ2-7, is KAGVTQTPRYLIKTRGQQVTLSCSPISGHRSVSWYQQTPGQGLQFLFEYFSETQRNKGNFPGRFSGRQFSNSRSEMNVSTLELGDSALYLCASSLLGQGDEQYFGPGTRLTVT.

Ten or more counts support this clonotype. The genes are TRBV12-3 or TRBV12-4 and TRBJ2-3, with D perhaps matching TRBD1 (7 bases). The germline V and J ends were trimmed by 5 bases and 6 bases, with 15 bases remaining between them. This CDR3 is 14 amino acids long. Here the CDR3 DNA reads TGTGCCAGCAGTGACACTAGCAGGGGGGATACGCAGTATTTT. Translating it yields CASSDTSRGDTQYF.

This clonotype occurred many times. At one end, the junction sequence differs from germline, possibly due to a read error. The chain combines TRBV12-3 or TRBV12-4 with TRBJ1-6; the D gene is possibly TRBD1 (6 bases). The CDR3 runs 14 residues. CDR3 residues: CASSLGAGNSPLHF. CDR3 DNA sequence: TGCGCCAGCAGCCTGGGGGCAGGTAATTCACCCCTCCACTTT.

The V call is TRBV6-1, the J call TRBJ1-2; the D is unclear. The CDR3 runs 12 residues. Germline lookup yields CDR1 MNHNS and CDR2 SASEGT. With 10 bases removed from V and 5 bases from J, the gap between germline ends came to 14 bases. CDR3 protein: CANDSNVYGYTF. Here the CDR3 DNA reads TGTGCCAACGATTCCAACGTATATGGCTACACCTTC.

This clonotype has at least ten counts. This chain links TRBV7-2 with TRBJ2-5; D not resolved. Germline loops: CDR1 SGHTA, CDR2 FQGNSA. The V gene lost 5 bases and the J gene lost 5 bases, with 12 bases spanning the gap. The CDR3 sequence is 13 residues long. CDR3 sequence reads: CASSPSYSETQYF. The DNA of the CDR3 is TGTGCCAGCAGCCCTTCATACAGTGAGACCCAGTACTTC.

This clonotype was observed at least ten times. The genes are TRBV12-3 or TRBV12-4 and TRBJ1-1; tentative D call: TRBD1 (5 bases). The CDR3 runs 14 residues. V lost 2 bases and J lost 5, with 12 bases in between. This chain's CDR3 is CASSLRGVRTEAFF. DNA of the CDR3: TGTGCCAGCAGTTTAAGGGGCGTACGGACTGAAGCTTTCTTT.

This clonotype was recorded many times. The gene calls are TRBV28 and TRBJ1-2; unclear D gene. The germline V gene has CDR1 MDHEN and CDR2 SYDVKM. Between the trimmed V and J ends, which lost 6 bases and 3 bases, there was a span of 11 bases. The CDR3 spans 13 residues. The CDR3 reads CASRPGGHYGYTF. DNA of the CDR3: TGTGCCAGCAGACCAGGTGGCCACTATGGCTACACCTTC.

V is TRBV6-2 or TRBV6-3 and J is TRBJ1-5; the D is unclear. The germline gives CDR1 MNHEY, CDR2 SVGEGT. This CDR3 is 19 amino acids long. V was clipped by 2 bases and J by 0 bases, with 20 bases between them. This chain's CDR3 is CASSYGSLFKRDSNQPQHF. Here the CDR3 DNA reads TGTGCCAGCAGTTACGGGTCCCTTTTTAAGAGAGATAGCAATCAGCCCCAGCATTTT.

The chain combines TRBV12-3 or TRBV12-4 with TRBJ2-3; 8 bases are a match to TRBD1. The better agreement between TRBJ2-7 and the DNA end casts doubt on the J call. The CDR3 spans 14 residues. In DNA, the CDR3 is TGTGCCAGCAGGTCCGGGACAGGCCGCTACGAGCAGTACTTC. It codes for CASRSGTGRYEQYF.

Many counts were recorded for this clonotype. The chain has TRBV6-5 and TRBJ2-1, with 10 bases that match TRBD2. The length of the CDR3 is 17 residues. V lost 0 bases to trimming and J lost 3 bases; unmatched junction nucleotides: 5. Germline V gives CDR1 MNHEY, CDR2 SVGAGI. This CDR3 reads CASSYSLAGADYNEQFF. CDR3 coding DNA: TGTGCCAGCAGTTACTCCCTAGCGGGGGCCGACTACAATGAGCAGTTCTTC.

This clonotype came up many times. V gene TRBV25-1 combines with J gene TRBJ1-1, with TRBD1 as a possible D gene (5 bases). The CDR3 runs to 17 residues. Germline V gene lookup returns CDR1 MGHDK and CDR2 SYGVNS. V lost 5 bases to trimming and J lost 3 bases, with 22 bases between them. In nucleotides, the CDR3 is TGTGCCAGCAGTATATCGACAGCCCACTCGTCGGACACTGAAGCTTTCTTT. Translated: CASSISTAHSSDTEAFF.

CDR3: CASNRPALAKNIQYF. CDR3 DNA: TGTGCCAGCAACCGCCCAGCCTTAGCCAAAAACATTCAGTACTTC. This sequence joins TRBV28 and TRBJ2-4; D is unclear. This CDR3 spans 15 amino acids. Germline V gives CDR1 MDHEN, CDR2 SYDVKM. V lost 7 bases and J 0 bases, leaving 13 bases between the germline ends.

This clonotype appeared a few times. This sequence joins TRBV7-9 and TRBJ1-6; D is ambiguous. Between the trimmed V and J ends, which lost 5 bases and 8 bases, there was a span of 19 bases. CDR1 is SEHNR and CDR2 is FQNEAQ in the germline V gene (reference sequence). The CDR3 extends over 16 amino acids. For the CDR3, the DNA is TGTGCCAGCAGCGTAGACGTCTCTAATCGGTATTCACCCCTCCACTTT. The encoded protein is CASSVDVSNRYSPLHF.